The entry that follows covers one T cell receptor (beta chain) sequence. This specimen belongs to a study of blood T cell repertoires in COVID-19. At the level of the study: Samples of COVID-19 (acute and convalescent) were obtained from the United States, Italy and Spain. Sample material is recorded as cDNA or gDNA derived from T cells, B-cell-depleted T cells, or PBMCs.

V was clipped by 3 bases and J by 7 bases; unmatched bases: 7. Germline loops: CDR1 MDHEN, CDR2 SYDVKM. This CDR3 has 16 amino acids. Sequencing used immunoSEQ multiplex PCR; TCRdb keeps in-frame clones, though not all of them. Among approximately 92,000 clones listed, about 80% were seen once. Sequencing was done on a sample of peripheral blood. The receptor comes from an older man with acute or convalescent COVID-19. The chain combines TRBV28 with TRBJ1-6; 9 positions match TRBD1. The CDR3 sequence: CASSFSGQGRNSPLHF. The CDR3 DNA follows: TGTGCCAGCAGTTTCTCCGGACAGGGGAGGAATTCACCCCTCCACTTT.